This T cell receptor beta chain was captured by sequencing in a study of T cells in Graves' hyperthyroidism and ophthalmopathy. The length of the CDR3 is 16 residues. With 4 bases clipped from V and 0 bases from J, the junction kept 3 bases outside the gene matches. Germline CDR1 reads LNHNV; CDR2 reads YYDKDF (reference sequence). Amplification of TCR beta CDR3 regions used RNA as the template. Using the HTBI primer set, a first-round RT-PCR was run on the TCR CDR3. TCRdb reprocessed the multiplex PCR reads via MiXCR and lists one record per CDR3 protein. The sample consists of about 840,000 distinct CDR3 sequences, approximately 40% of them appearing once. Calling Graves' hyperthyroidism stable meant ophthalmopathy did not progress within 18 months. This clonotype was counted many times.

V is TRBV15 and J is TRBJ2-6, with 7 bases fitting TRBD1. Source material: blood. This TCR came from a man younger than 35 with Graves' hyperthyroidism. This chain's CDR3 is CATSTQGFSGANVLTF. The CDR3, as DNA: TGTGCCACCAGCACACAGGGGTTCTCTGGGGCCAACGTCCTGACTTTC.